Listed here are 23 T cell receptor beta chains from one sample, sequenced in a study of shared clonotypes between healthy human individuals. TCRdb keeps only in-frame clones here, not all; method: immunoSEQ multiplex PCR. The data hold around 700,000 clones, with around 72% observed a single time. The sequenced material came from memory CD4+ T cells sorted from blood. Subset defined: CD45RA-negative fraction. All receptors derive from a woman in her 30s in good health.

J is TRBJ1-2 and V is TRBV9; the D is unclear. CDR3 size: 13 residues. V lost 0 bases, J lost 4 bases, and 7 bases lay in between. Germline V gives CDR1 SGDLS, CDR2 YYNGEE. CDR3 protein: CASSVDTRYGYTF. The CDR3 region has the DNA TGTGCCAGCAGCGTAGACACGCGCTATGGCTACACCTTC.

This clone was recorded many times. The CDR3 loop reads CASSIDLRTVEQYF. The CDR3 DNA sequence: TGTGCCAGTAGTATAGATCTAAGGACGGTCGAGCAGTACTTC. This chain uses TRBV19 with TRBJ2-7; D gene unclear. The CDR3 covers 14 residues. CDR1 is LNHDA, CDR2 SQIVND, per germline (reference sequence). Trimming pared 0 bases from V and 6 bases from J, leaving 12 bases between.

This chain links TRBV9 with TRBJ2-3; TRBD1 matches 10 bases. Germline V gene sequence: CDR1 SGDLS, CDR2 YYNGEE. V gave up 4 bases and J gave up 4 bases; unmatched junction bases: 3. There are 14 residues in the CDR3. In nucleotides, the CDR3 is TGTGCCAGCAGCTCAGGACAGGGGGCAGATACGCAGTATTTT. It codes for CASSSGQGADTQYF.

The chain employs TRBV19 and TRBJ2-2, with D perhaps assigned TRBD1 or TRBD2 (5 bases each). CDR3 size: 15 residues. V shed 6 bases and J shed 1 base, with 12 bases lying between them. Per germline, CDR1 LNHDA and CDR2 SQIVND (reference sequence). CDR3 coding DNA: TGTGCCAGTAGCCTGGGACGGAGGAACACCGGGGAGCTGTTTTTT. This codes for CASSLGRRNTGELFF.

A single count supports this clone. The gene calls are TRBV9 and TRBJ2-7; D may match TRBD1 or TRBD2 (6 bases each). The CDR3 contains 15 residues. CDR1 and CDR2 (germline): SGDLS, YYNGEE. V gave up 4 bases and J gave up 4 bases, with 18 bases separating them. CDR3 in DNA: TGTGCCAGCAGCCCATCCGAGGGGGGATTATACGAGCAGTACTTC. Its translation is CASSPSEGGLYEQYF.

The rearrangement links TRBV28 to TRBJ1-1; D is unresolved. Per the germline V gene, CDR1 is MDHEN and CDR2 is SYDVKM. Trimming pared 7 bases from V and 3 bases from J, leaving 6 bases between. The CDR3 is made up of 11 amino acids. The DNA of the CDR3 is TGTGCCAGCAACGGGGACACTGAAGCTTTCTTT. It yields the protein CASNGDTEAFF. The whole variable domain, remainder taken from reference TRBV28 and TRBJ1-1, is DVKVTQSSRYLVKRTGEKVFLECVQDMDHENMFWYRQDPGLGLRLIYFSYDVKMKEKGDIPEGYSVSREKKERFSLILESASTNQTSMYLCASNGDTEAFFGQGTRLTVV.

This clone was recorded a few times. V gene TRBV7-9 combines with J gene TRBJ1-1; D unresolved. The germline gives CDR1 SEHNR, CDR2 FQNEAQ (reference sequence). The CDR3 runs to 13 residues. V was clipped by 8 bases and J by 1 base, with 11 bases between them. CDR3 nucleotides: TGTGCCAGCTCATTCACCCCGAACACTGAAGCTTTCTTT. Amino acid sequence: CASSFTPNTEAFF. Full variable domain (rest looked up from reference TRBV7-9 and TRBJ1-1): DTGVSQNPRHKITKRGQNVTFRCDPISEHNRLYWYRQTLGQGPEFLTYFQNEAQLEKSRLLSDRFSAERPKGSFSTLEIQRTEQGDSAMYLCASSFTPNTEAFFGQGTRLTVV.

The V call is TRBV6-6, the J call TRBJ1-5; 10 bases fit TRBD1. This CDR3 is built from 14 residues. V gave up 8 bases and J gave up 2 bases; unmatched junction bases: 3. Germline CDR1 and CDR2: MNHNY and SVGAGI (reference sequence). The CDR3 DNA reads TGTGCCAGCGGGGACAGGGGAGGCAATCAGCCCCAGCATTTT. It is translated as CASGDRGGNQPQHF.

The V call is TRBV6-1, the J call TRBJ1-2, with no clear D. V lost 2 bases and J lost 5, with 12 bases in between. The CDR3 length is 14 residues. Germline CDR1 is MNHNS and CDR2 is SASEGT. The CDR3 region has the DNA TGTGCCAGCAGTGAAAGGGCGTCTGCATATGGCTACACCTTC. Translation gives CASSERASAYGYTF.

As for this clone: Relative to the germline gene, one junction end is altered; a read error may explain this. CDR3 residues: CSLEVRRFYNSPLHF. The CDR3 nucleotides read TGCAGCCTTGAGGTAAGGCGGTTTTATAATTCACCCCTCCACTTT. This chain connects TRBV29-1 to TRBJ1-6; unclear D gene. The CDR3 loop spans 15 amino acids. Per the germline V gene, CDR1 is SQVTM and CDR2 is ANQGSEA.

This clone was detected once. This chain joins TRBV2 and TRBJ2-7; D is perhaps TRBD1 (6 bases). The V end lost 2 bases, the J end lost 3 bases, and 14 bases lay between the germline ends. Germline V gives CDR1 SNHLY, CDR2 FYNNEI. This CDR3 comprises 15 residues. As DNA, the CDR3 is TGTGCCAGCAGTGAACGGTCTGGGACAAACTACGAGCAGTACTTC. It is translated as CASSERSGTNYEQYF.

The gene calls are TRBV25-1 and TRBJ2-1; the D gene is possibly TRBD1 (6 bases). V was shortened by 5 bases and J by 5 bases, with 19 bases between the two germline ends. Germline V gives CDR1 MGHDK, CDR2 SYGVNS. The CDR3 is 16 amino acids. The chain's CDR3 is CASSSWGQGKNNEQFF. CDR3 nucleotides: TGTGCCAGCAGTAGCTGGGGACAAGGTAAAAACAATGAGCAGTTCTTC. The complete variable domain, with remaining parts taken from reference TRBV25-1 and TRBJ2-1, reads EADIYQTPRYLVIGTGKKITLECSQTMGHDKMYWYQQDPGMELHLIHYSYGVNSTEKGDLSSESTVSRIRTEHFPLTLESARPSHTSQYLCASSSWGQGKNNEQFFGPGTRLTVL.

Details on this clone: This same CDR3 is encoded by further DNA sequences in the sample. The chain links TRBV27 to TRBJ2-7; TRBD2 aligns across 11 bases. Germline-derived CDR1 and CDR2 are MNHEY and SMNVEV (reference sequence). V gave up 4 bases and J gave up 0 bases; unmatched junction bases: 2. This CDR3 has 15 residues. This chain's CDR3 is CASSSLAGASYEQYF. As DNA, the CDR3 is TGTGCCAGCAGTTCACTAGCGGGAGCCTCCTACGAGCAGTACTTC.

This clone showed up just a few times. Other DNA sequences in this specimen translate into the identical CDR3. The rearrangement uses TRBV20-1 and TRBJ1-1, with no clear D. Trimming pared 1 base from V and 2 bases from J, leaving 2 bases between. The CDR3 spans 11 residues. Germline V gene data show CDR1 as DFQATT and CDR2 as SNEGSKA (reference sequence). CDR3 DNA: TGCAGTGCTAGAGGTAACACTGAAGCTTTCTTT. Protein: CSARGNTEAFF.

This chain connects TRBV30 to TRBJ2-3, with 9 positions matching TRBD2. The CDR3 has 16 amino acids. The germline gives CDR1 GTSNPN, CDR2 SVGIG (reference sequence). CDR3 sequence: CASTMAGGPVADTQYF. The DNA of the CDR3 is TGTGCGTCGACCATGGCGGGAGGGCCCGTGGCAGATACGCAGTATTTT.

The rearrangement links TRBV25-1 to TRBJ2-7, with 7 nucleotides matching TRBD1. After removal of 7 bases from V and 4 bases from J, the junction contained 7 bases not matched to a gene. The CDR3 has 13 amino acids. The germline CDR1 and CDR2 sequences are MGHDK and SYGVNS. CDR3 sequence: CASKGGGLYEQYF. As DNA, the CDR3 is TGTGCCAGCAAAGGGGGCGGTCTGTACGAGCAGTACTTC.

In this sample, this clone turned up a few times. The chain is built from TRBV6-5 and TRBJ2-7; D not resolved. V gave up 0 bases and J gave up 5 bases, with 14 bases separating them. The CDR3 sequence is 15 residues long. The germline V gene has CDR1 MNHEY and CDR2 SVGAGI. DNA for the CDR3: TGTGCCAGCAGTTACTCTAAACTTACTACCCACGAGCAGTACTTC. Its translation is CASSYSKLTTHEQYF.

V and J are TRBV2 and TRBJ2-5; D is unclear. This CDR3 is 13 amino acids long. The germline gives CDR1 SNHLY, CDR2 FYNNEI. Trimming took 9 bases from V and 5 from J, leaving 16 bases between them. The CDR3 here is CASLPRRAETQYF. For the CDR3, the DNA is TGTGCCAGTCTCCCTCGACGCGCGGAGACCCAGTACTTC.

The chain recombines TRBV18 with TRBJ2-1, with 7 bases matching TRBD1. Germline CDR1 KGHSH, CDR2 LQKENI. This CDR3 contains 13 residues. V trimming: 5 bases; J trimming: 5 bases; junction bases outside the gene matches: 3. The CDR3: CASSTQGDNEQFF. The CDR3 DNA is TGTGCCAGCTCAACCCAGGGGGACAATGAGCAGTTCTTC.

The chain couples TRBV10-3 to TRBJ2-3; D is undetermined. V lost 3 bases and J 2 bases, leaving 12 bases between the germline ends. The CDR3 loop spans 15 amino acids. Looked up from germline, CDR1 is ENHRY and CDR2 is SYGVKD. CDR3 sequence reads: CAISEGRILTDTQYF. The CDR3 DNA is TGTGCCATCAGTGAAGGACGGATCCTCACAGATACGCAGTATTTT.

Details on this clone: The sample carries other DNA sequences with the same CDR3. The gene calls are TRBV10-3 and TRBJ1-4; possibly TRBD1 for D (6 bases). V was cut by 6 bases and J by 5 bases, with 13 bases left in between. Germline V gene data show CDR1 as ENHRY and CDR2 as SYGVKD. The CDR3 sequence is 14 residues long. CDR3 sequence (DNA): TGTGCCATCAGGGAAGGGGGGGGAAATGAAAAACTGTTTTTT. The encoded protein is CAIREGGGNEKLFF.

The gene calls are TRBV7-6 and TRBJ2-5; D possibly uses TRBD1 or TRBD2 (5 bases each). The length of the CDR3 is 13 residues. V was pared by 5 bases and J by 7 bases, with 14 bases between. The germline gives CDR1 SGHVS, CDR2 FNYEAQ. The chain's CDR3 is CASSPGTSGTQYF. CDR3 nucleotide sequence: TGTGCCAGCAGCCCAGGGACGTCAGGGACCCAGTACTTC.

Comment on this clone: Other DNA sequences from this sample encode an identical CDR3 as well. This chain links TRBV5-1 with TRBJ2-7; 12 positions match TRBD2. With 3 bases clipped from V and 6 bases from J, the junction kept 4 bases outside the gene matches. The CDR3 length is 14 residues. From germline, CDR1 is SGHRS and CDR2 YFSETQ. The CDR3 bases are TGCGCCAGCAGCTCCGGGACTAGCGGGCTCGAGCAGTACTTC. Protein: CASSSGTSGLEQYF.